The 22 T cell receptor beta chains in this list originate from one sample, sequenced in a study of T cell responses to AZD1222 COVID-19 vaccine. Clones were sequenced by immunoSEQ multiplex PCR, and TCRdb holds only the in-frame ones, with some missing. Counted here are about 45,000 clones, 70% to 90% occurring once; the ten biggest clones make up 1% to 1.3%. This specimen was peripheral blood, taken 28 days after the second AZD1222 dose. The source of these receptors is an adult who received the AZD1222 COVID-19 vaccine.

The genes are TRBV5-1 and TRBJ2-3, with D perhaps matching TRBD2 (6 bases). The CDR3 covers 16 residues. The V gene's germline CDR1 is SGHRS and CDR2 YFSETQ. V shed 0 bases and J shed 1 base, with 12 bases lying between them. The CDR3 is CASSLGTTDGTDTQYF. DNA of the CDR3: TGCGCCAGCAGCTTGGGGACTACGGACGGCACAGATACGCAGTATTTT.

The chain carries TRBV6-5 and TRBJ2-7; unclear D gene. This CDR3 has 11 amino acids. CDR1 and CDR2 from the germline V gene are MNHEY and SVGAGI. V gave up 5 bases and J gave up 6 bases, with 8 bases separating them. Written as DNA, the CDR3 is TGTGCCAGCAGTCGCCCGGTCGAGCAGTACTTC. It yields the protein CASSRPVEQYF.

V and J are TRBV4-1 and TRBJ2-2; 9 positions agree with TRBD1. The CDR3 has 16 residues. The germline CDR1 and CDR2 sequences are MGHRA and YSYEKL. V lost 3 bases to trimming and J lost 1 base; unmatched junction nucleotides: 3. The CDR3 is CASSQPGQGNTGELFF. In nucleotides, the CDR3 is TGCGCCAGCAGCCAGCCGGGACAGGGGAACACCGGGGAGCTGTTTTTT.

This sequence joins TRBV10-3 and TRBJ1-2; no clear D. Germline V gene data show CDR1 as ENHRY and CDR2 as SYGVKD. The CDR3 runs 13 residues. V was clipped by 4 bases and J by 8 bases, with 14 bases between them. Here the CDR3 reads CAISVLFRAGYTF. CDR3 DNA: TGTGCCATCAGTGTCCTCTTCCGAGCGGGCTACACCTTC.

The chain recombines TRBV3-1 (or the pseudogene TRBV3-2) with TRBJ1-5, with TRBD1 matching 8 bases. Per the germline V gene, CDR1 is LGHDT and CDR2 is YNNKEL (reference sequence). The CDR3 is 14 amino acids. The V segment lost 1 base and the J segment 4 bases; nucleotides outside the gene matches: 0. This chain's CDR3 is CASSQGQGNQPQHF. CDR3 nucleotide sequence: TGTGCCAGCAGCCAAGGACAGGGGAATCAGCCCCAGCATTTT.

V is TRBV7-6 and J is TRBJ2-3; unclear D gene. The ends were cut back, 0 bases at V and 4 bases at J, with 8 bases in the middle. Germline loops: CDR1 SGHVS, CDR2 FNYEAQ. The CDR3 is 14 residues long. CDR3: CASSLASPPDTQYF. The CDR3 DNA follows: TGTGCCAGCAGCTTAGCCTCCCCCCCAGATACGCAGTATTTT.

This chain connects TRBV6-5 to TRBJ2-1; TRBD2 matches at 11 bases. Per the germline V gene, CDR1 is MNHEY and CDR2 is SVGAGI. The CDR3 extends over 15 amino acids. After removal of 4 bases from V and 5 bases from J, the junction contained 4 bases not matched to a gene. This CDR3 reads CASSSGTSGNNEQFF. CDR3 coding DNA: TGTGCCAGCAGTTCGGGGACTAGCGGAAACAATGAGCAGTTCTTC.

The chain employs TRBV28 and TRBJ1-5; D uncertain. CDR1 is MDHEN, CDR2 SYDVKM, per germline. V lost 4 bases and J lost 2, with 3 bases in between. There are 12 residues in the CDR3. This CDR3 is CASSSRNQPQHF. CDR3 coding DNA: TGTGCCAGCAGTTCCCGCAATCAGCCCCAGCATTTT.

V and J are TRBV6-1 and TRBJ1-1, with D unresolved. V dropped 3 bases and J dropped 5 bases, with 10 bases sitting between them. This CDR3 has 13 residues. Germline CDR1 and CDR2: MNHNS and SASEGT. CDR3 amino acids: CASSEGGRTEAFF. The CDR3 bases are TGTGCCAGCAGTGAGGGAGGGAGGACTGAAGCTTTCTTT.

V is TRBV19 and J is TRBJ2-7; 13 bases fit TRBD2. V dropped 6 bases and J dropped 4; count of bases not matched to a gene: 3. CDR3 length: 14 amino acids. The germline CDR1 and CDR2 sequences are LNHDA and SQIVND (reference sequence). The CDR3, as DNA: TGTGCCAGTAGACGGACTAGCGGGAGTTACGAGCAGTACTTC. Its translation is CASRRTSGSYEQYF.

V is TRBV6-5 and J is TRBJ1-1; 8 bases are a match to TRBD1. CDR1 is MNHEY and CDR2 is SVGAGI in the germline V gene. This CDR3 has 16 amino acids. Trimming cost V 2 bases and J 0 bases; bases outside gene matches: 5. CDR3: CASSYPPGGLNTEAFF. The DNA for the CDR3 is TGTGCCAGCAGTTACCCTCCAGGGGGCCTGAACACTGAAGCTTTCTTT.

This clone was detected once. The V call is TRBV18, the J call TRBJ1-2, with a possible D match to TRBD1 (6 bases). The CDR3 loop spans 13 amino acids. V was pared by 3 bases and J by 8 bases, with 13 bases between. Germline V CDR1 and CDR2: KGHSH, LQKENI. CDR3 in amino acids: CASSPLGGLGYTF. The CDR3, as DNA: TGTGCCAGCTCACCCCTCGGGGGGCTAGGCTACACCTTC. The full variable domain, in which reference TRBV18 and TRBJ1-2 provide the parts outside the CDR3, is NAGVMQNPRHLVRRRGQEARLRCSPMKGHSHVYWYRQLPEEGLKFMVYLQKENIIDESGMPKERFSAEFPKEGPSILRIQQVVRGDSAAYFCASSPLGGLGYTFGSGTRLTVV.

The chain recombines TRBV5-1 with TRBJ2-1, with D unresolved. From germline, CDR1 is SGHRS and CDR2 YFSETQ. Trimming removed 0 bases at V and 7 bases at J, with 20 bases between. This CDR3 spans 17 amino acids. CDR3 DNA: TGCGCCAGCAGCTTGGAGGGAAGGGCCTCCAACGGAAATGAGCAGTTCTTC. This translates into CASSLEGRASNGNEQFF.

This clone was observed a handful of times. This rearrangement joins TRBV7-2 to TRBJ1-5; 7 bases agree with TRBD1. The CDR3 is 15 amino acids. Germline CDR1 reads SGHTA; CDR2 reads FQGNSA. The junction had 5 bases not matched to a gene; V was cut back by 2 bases and J by 4 bases. The chain's CDR3 is CASSLYTGENQPQHF. The CDR3 coding sequence is TGTGCCAGCAGCTTATATACAGGGGAAAATCAGCCCCAGCATTTT.

J is TRBJ1-1 and V is TRBV5-1; 9 bases line up with TRBD1. The CDR3 consists of 16 residues. V shed 4 bases and J 3 bases; nucleotides not matched to a gene: 10. CDR1 and CDR2 from the germline V gene are SGHRS and YFSETQ. CDR3 sequence: CASSRGQGDYYTEAFF. CDR3 nucleotide sequence: TGCGCCAGCAGCCGGGGACAGGGAGACTACTACACTGAAGCTTTCTTT.

The chain employs TRBV2 and TRBJ2-2; D remains ambiguous. V was shortened by 6 bases and J by 6 bases, with 14 bases between the two germline ends. The CDR3 is 14 amino acids. CDR1 and CDR2 from the germline V gene are SNHLY and FYNNEI. CDR3: CASRLLTRAGELFF. CDR3 in DNA: TGTGCCAGCAGACTATTGACCCGGGCCGGGGAGCTGTTTTTT.

This chain uses TRBV3-1 (or the pseudogene TRBV3-2) with TRBJ1-1; D unresolved. The length of the CDR3 is 14 residues. Germline V lookup: CDR1 LGHDT, CDR2 YNNKEL (reference sequence). The ends were cut back, 6 bases at V and 1 base at J, with 12 bases in the middle. CDR3 sequence: CASRNSRQNTEAFF. CDR3 bases: TGTGCCAGCAGGAACTCCCGACAGAACACTGAAGCTTTCTTT.

Concerning this clone itself: The junction departs from the called germline gene at one end, perhaps through a read error. The J gene is TRBJ1-1, the V gene TRBV19, with TRBD1 as a possible D gene (6 bases). The CDR3 consists of 12 residues. Germline CDR1 reads LNHDA; CDR2 reads SQIVND (reference sequence). CDR3 DNA: TGTGCCAGTAGTAGTCGGACAGCGCCGTCGAGATTT. This translates into CASSSRTAPSRF. Filled out from reference TRBV19 and TRBJ1-1, the complete variable domain reads DGGITQSPKYLFRKEGQNVTLSCEQNLNHDAMYWYRQDPGQGLRLIYYSQIVNDFQKGDIAEGYSVSREKKESFPLTVTSAQKNPTAFYLCASSSRTAPSRFGQGTRLTVV.

The chain links TRBV28 to TRBJ1-4, with D unresolved. Trimming took 11 bases from V and 13 from J, leaving 17 bases between them. The CDR3 consists of 11 residues. In germline, CDR1 is MDHEN, CDR2 SYDVKM. CDR3 sequence (DNA): TGTGCCTACGGCGTAGGGTTTCGACTGTTTTTT. It specifies CAYGVGFRLFF.

V is TRBV6-5 and J is TRBJ2-7; 9 bases map to TRBD1. The germline V gene encodes CDR1 MNHEY and CDR2 SVGAGI. There are 14 residues in the CDR3. V lost 6 bases, J lost 5 bases, and 8 bases stayed unmatched. Here the CDR3 DNA reads TGTGCCAGCAGCAGACAGGGGGGAGGCCACGAGCAGTACTTC. It is translated as CASSRQGGGHEQYF.

Points on this clone: Other DNA sequences in the sample encode the same CDR3. The CDR3 sequence is CASSRTSGYNEQFF. The CDR3 coding sequence is TGTGCCAGTAGTAGGACTAGCGGGTACAATGAGCAGTTCTTC. This chain uses TRBV19 with TRBJ2-1, with 11 bases lining up with TRBD2. The V and J ends lost 4 bases and 4 bases, in that order; junction bases with no gene match: 0. The CDR3 has 14 residues. The germline V gene encodes CDR1 LNHDA and CDR2 SQIVND (reference sequence).

This clone has a handful of counts. This chain uses TRBV5-5 with TRBJ1-1, with D possibly matching TRBD1 (5 bases). Germline V gene data show CDR1 as SGHKS and CDR2 as YYEKEE (reference sequence). The CDR3 has 11 amino acids. V shed 5 bases and J shed 6 bases, with 8 bases lying between them. The CDR3 DNA is TGTGCCAGCAGTCCGACAGCTGAAGCTTTCTTT. Encoded protein: CASSPTAEAFF.